Below, 9 T cell receptor beta chains from the same sample are listed, as sequenced in a study of T cell changes during pregnancy in multiple sclerosis. TCRdb's table, derived via immunoSEQ multiplex PCR, lists solely in-frame clones and lacks some. The sample carries 40,000 to 45,000 clones, 85% to 95% recorded once. Specimen: CD8+ T cells from peripheral blood mononuclear cells, collected in the third trimester of pregnancy. The receptors originated from a female donor with multiple sclerosis, enrolled in a pregnancy study.

V usage is TRBV7-8 and J usage is TRBJ2-7; tentative D call: TRBD2 (5 bases). This CDR3 has 15 amino acids. Trimming took off 4 bases at V and 3 bases at J, with 16 bases between the two ends. Germline CDR1 reads SGHVS; CDR2 reads FQNEAQ. CDR3 residues: CASSSISGLHYEQYF. The CDR3 DNA sequence: TGTGCCAGCAGCTCGATTTCAGGACTCCACTACGAGCAGTACTTC.

The chain combines TRBV4-1 with TRBJ2-1; 11 bases are a match to TRBD2. This CDR3 is 16 amino acids long. Germline CDR1 MGHRA, CDR2 YSYEKL. Unmatched junction bases numbered 9, after V lost 6 bases and J lost 5 bases. The CDR3 spells CASSPSLAGVDNEQFF. Here the CDR3 DNA reads TGCGCCAGCAGTCCTTCACTAGCGGGAGTAGACAATGAGCAGTTCTTC.

The chain couples TRBV19 to TRBJ2-7, with D perhaps matching TRBD1 (6 bases). The CDR3 covers 14 residues. Per germline, CDR1 LNHDA and CDR2 SQIVND (reference sequence). V was cut by 3 bases and J by 0 bases, with 9 bases left in between. The CDR3 DNA follows: TGTGCCAGTAGTATCGGACAGAGCTCCTACGAGCAGTACTTC. It translates to CASSIGQSSYEQYF.

In this sample, this clone turned up once. The chain uses TRBV18 and TRBJ2-7; 8 bases match TRBD1. The CDR3 covers 14 residues. Germline trimming cut 2 bases from V and 3 bases from J; bases unmatched to any gene: 3. Germline V gives CDR1 KGHSH, CDR2 LQKENI. The CDR3: CASSPGQGIYEQYF. Written as DNA, the CDR3 is TGTGCCAGCTCACCAGGACAGGGCATCTACGAGCAGTACTTC. The complete variable domain, with remaining parts taken from reference TRBV18 and TRBJ2-7, reads NAGVMQNPRHLVRRRGQEARLRCSPMKGHSHVYWYRQLPEEGLKFMVYLQKENIIDESGMPKERFSAEFPKEGPSILRIQQVVRGDSAAYFCASSPGQGIYEQYFGPGTRLTVT.

The V and J genes are TRBV28 and TRBJ2-7; no clear D gene. V gave up 3 bases and J gave up 6 bases, with 9 bases separating them. CDR1 is MDHEN, CDR2 SYDVKM, per germline. This CDR3 contains 12 residues. The CDR3 sequence: CASSLGPSEQYF. The CDR3 nucleotides read TGTGCCAGCAGTTTGGGCCCCTCCGAGCAGTACTTC.

The chain combines TRBV6-5 with TRBJ2-7; possible D gene TRBD1, 6 bases. The CDR3 consists of 13 residues. Germline lookup yields CDR1 MNHEY and CDR2 SVGAGI. Between the trimmed V and J ends, which lost 7 bases and 3 bases, there was a span of 13 bases. The CDR3 region is CASTPQGLYEQYF. The CDR3, as DNA: TGTGCCAGCACCCCCCAGGGGCTCTACGAGCAGTACTTC.

This chain links TRBV18 with TRBJ2-3; no clear D gene. CDR1 and CDR2 (germline): KGHSH, LQKENI. This CDR3 comprises 15 residues. The V end was cut by 2 bases, the J end by 0 bases, with 9 bases between. The CDR3 DNA is TGTGCCAGCTCACCAGGAGCGCTAAGCACAGATACGCAGTATTTT. Amino acid sequence: CASSPGALSTDTQYF.

A remark on this clone: At one of its ends the junction is not consistent with the germline gene, which may arise from a read error. The V call is TRBV10-3, the J call TRBJ2-7; 8 bases are a match to TRBD2. The CDR3 spans 8 residues. Germline V gene data show CDR1 as ENHRY and CDR2 as SYGVKD. CDR3 amino acids: CAMSSGSF. The CDR3 DNA sequence: TGTGCCATGTCTAGCGGGTCCTTC.

This clone was counted once. The genes are TRBV5-8 and TRBJ2-4, with D possibly being TRBD1 (6 bases). CDR1 and CDR2 (germline): SGHTS, YDEGEE. This CDR3 is built from 13 residues. Trimming shortened V by 2 bases and J by 6 bases, and 9 bases separated the two germline ends. CDR3 coding DNA: TGTGCCAGCAGCTTACAGGGATCAAACATTCAGTACTTC. Translated, it gives CASSLQGSNIQYF.